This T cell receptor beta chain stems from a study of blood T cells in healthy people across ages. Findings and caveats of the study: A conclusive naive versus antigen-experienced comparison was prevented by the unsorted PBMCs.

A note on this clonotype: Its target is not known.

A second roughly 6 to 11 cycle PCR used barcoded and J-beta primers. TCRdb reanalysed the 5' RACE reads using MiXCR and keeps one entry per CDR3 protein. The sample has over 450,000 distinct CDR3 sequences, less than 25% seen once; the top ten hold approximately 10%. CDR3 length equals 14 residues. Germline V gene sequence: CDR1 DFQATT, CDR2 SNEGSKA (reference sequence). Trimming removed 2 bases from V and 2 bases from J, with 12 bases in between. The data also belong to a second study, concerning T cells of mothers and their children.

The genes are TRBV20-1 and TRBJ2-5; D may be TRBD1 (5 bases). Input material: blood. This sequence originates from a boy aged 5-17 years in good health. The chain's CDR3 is CSARQDTLQETQYF. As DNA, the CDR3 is TGCAGTGCTAGACAGGACACCCTACAAGAGACCCAGTACTTC.